This T cell receptor beta chain was sequenced during a study of cytomegalovirus exposure and HLA in healthy donors. On the study more broadly: T cells numbering around 180 million yielded some 110 million unique TCR beta sequences in an earlier analysis.

Findings and caveats of the study: In vitro, three CMV-associated chains proved specific for CMV antigens.

PCR was performed using 60 Vbeta and 13 Jbeta primers. Data came from immunoSEQ multiplex PCR; TCRdb stores just in-frame clones and leaves some out. The sample shows 60,000 to 95,000 clones, around 84% of them seen only once. This clone has only a few counts. Antigen: not known. CDR1 and CDR2 from the germline V gene are KGHSH and LQKENI. The V and J ends lost 2 bases and 2 bases respectively, with 9 bases between them. The CDR3 totals 15 residues. Sequencing was performed on PBMCs. This TCR came from a man between 65 and 80 years old in good health and CMV-seropositive. The chain employs TRBV18 and TRBJ1-4; D call uncertain. CDR3 sequence reads: CASSPGRVTNEKLFF. Here the CDR3 DNA reads TGTGCCAGCTCACCAGGGCGGGTTACTAATGAAAAACTGTTTTTT.